Below are 11 T cell receptor beta chains sequenced from a single sample in a study of post-analysis software for immune sequencing data. Study results and caveats: Four to six TRBV segments were more frequent in patients than controls; TRBV5-6, TRBV5-1 and TRBV20-1 belonged to this group.

Every TCR beta cDNA library bore unique molecular identifiers. TCRdb reanalysed the PCR reads using MiXCR and keeps one entry per CDR3 protein. The table shows roughly 430,000 distinct CDR3 sequences, with roughly 40% occurring only once. These receptors' antigens are unknown. Material for sequencing was blood. The receptor set was obtained from a girl aged 2 to 9 with multiple sclerosis.

The chain couples TRBV29-1 to TRBJ1-6, with a tentative D call TRBD1 (5 bases). The V gene lost 6 bases and the J gene lost 9 bases, with 24 bases spanning the gap. The V gene's germline CDR1 is SQVTM and CDR2 ANQGSEA. The CDR3 has 16 residues. CDR3: CSVERRDSGQGSPLHF. For the CDR3, the DNA is TGCAGCGTCGAGAGACGGGACTCCGGGCAAGGTTCACCCCTCCACTTT.

This clonotype turned up a few times. The rearrangement links TRBV27 to TRBJ2-1; D assignment may be TRBD1 or TRBD2 (5 bases each). Germline V gene sequence: CDR1 MNHEY, CDR2 SMNVEV (reference sequence). Trimming took 6 bases from V and 6 from J, leaving 18 bases between them. This CDR3 comprises 15 residues. As DNA, the CDR3 is TGTGCCAGCAGGTTAACTGGGGGAATGATCAATGAGCAGTTCTTC. Its translation is CASRLTGGMINEQFF.

This clonotype was seen only a few times. V and J are TRBV7-4 and TRBJ1-3; TRBD1 aligns across 7 bases. V was clipped by 0 bases and J by 4 bases; unmatched bases: 6. The germline V gene encodes CDR1 SGHVT and CDR2 SQSDAQ. The CDR3 loop spans 16 amino acids. CDR3 sequence: CASSLARQGAGNTIYF. CDR3 coding DNA: TGTGCCAGCAGCTTAGCAAGACAGGGCGCCGGAAACACCATATATTTT.

This clonotype was observed a handful of times. The chain combines TRBV7-2 with TRBJ2-1; D not resolved. This CDR3 has 15 amino acids. V was pared by 1 base and J by 4 bases, with 11 bases between. Germline V gene sequence: CDR1 SGHTA, CDR2 FQGNSA. The CDR3 loop reads CASSLGVGRYNEQFF. In nucleotides, the CDR3 is TGTGCCAGCAGCTTAGGGGTGGGAAGGTACAATGAGCAGTTCTTC.

The V gene is TRBV7-9, the J gene TRBJ1-5; TRBD1 aligns across 7 bases. Trimming at V came to 5 bases and at J to 4 bases, leaving 8 bases not matched to a gene. The CDR3 is 15 amino acids. Germline V gene sequence: CDR1 SEHNR, CDR2 FQNEAQ (reference sequence). This CDR3 reads CASSLYQGVNQPQHF. CDR3 bases: TGTGCCAGCAGCCTTTACCAGGGGGTGAATCAGCCCCAGCATTTT.

V and J are TRBV29-1 and TRBJ1-1; D possibly corresponds to TRBD1 (5 bases). Trimming shortened V by 3 bases and J by 1 base, and 15 bases separated the two germline ends. This CDR3 contains 15 residues. The germline V gene has CDR1 SQVTM and CDR2 ANQGSEA. The CDR3 loop reads CSVEMRQQQNTEAFF. In nucleotides, the CDR3 is TGCAGCGTTGAGATGAGACAGCAGCAGAACACTGAAGCTTTCTTT.

The chain carries TRBV20-1 and TRBJ2-1; 13 bases agree with TRBD2. Germline V gives CDR1 DFQATT, CDR2 SNEGSKA (reference sequence). This CDR3 comprises 16 residues. Losses at the gene ends were 5 bases for V and 6 bases for J; bases not matched to a gene: 10. The CDR3 nucleotides are TGCAGTGCTCATACCCCCGGGACTAGCGGGACCAATGAGCAGTTCTTC. It translates to CSAHTPGTSGTNEQFF.

The J gene is TRBJ2-1, the V gene TRBV4-3; the match to TRBD2 covers 8 bases. Germline V gene sequence: CDR1 LGHNA, CDR2 YSLEER. V shed 0 bases and J 3 bases; nucleotides not matched to a gene: 7. The CDR3 totals 17 residues. The CDR3: CASSQDQTGGLYNEQFF. The CDR3 nucleotides are TGCGCCAGCAGCCAAGATCAAACGGGAGGGCTCTACAATGAGCAGTTCTTC.

V usage is TRBV27 and J usage is TRBJ2-1; no clear D gene. Trimming removed 3 bases at V and 6 bases at J, with 15 bases between. The CDR3 runs 15 residues. From germline, CDR1 is MNHEY and CDR2 SMNVEV (reference sequence). In DNA form, the CDR3 reads TGTGCCAGCAGTTTCCGGGCCCAGACGTTCAATGAGCAGTTCTTC. Residues: CASSFRAQTFNEQFF.

For the CDR3, the DNA is TGCGCCAGCAGCTACGCGGGTAATGAGCAGTTCTTC. Its translation: CASSYAGNEQFF. The V and J genes are TRBV4-1 and TRBJ2-1; maybe TRBD2 (5 bases). This CDR3 has 12 amino acids. In germline, CDR1 is MGHRA, CDR2 YSYEKL. Trimming removed 5 bases at V and 7 bases at J, with 9 bases between.

The V and J genes are TRBV7-7 and TRBJ2-7; 9 nucleotides align to TRBD1. CDR1 is SSHAT and CDR2 is FNYEAQ in the germline V gene (reference sequence). The CDR3 is 15 amino acids. The CDR3 DNA follows: TGTGCTAGCGCCCAGGGGACAGGGTTCTCCTACGAGCAGTACTTC. Translating gives CASAQGTGFSYEQYF.